The present T cell receptor (beta chain) was sequenced within a study of pediatric ulcerative colitis. The protocol was immunoSEQ multiplex PCR, while the TCRdb copy is restricted to in-frame clones and leaves out a portion. The table has about 22,000 clones, roughly two thirds seen once; the top ten hold roughly 16%. The rectum was sampled with one to two pinch biopsies at colonoscopy. Ulcerative colitis patients received no immunosuppressive medication before the diagnostic colonoscopy. This CDR3 region has 13 residues. The V end was cut by 1 base, the J end by 5 bases, with 9 bases between. The germline gives CDR1 SGDLS, CDR2 YYNGEE.

The TCR was taken from a boy younger than 18 with severe ulcerative colitis. The sample comprised gut tissue. The gene calls are TRBV9 and TRBJ1-2; D not certain. The CDR3 DNA reads as TGTGCCAGCAGCGTAACAACGGGTTATGGCTACACCTTC. It yields the protein CASSVTTGYGYTF.